Following are 11 T cell receptor beta chains from one sample sequenced in a study of blood T cell repertoires in COVID-19. Method: immunoSEQ multiplex PCR; TCRdb's copy keeps in-frame clones and lacks some. The table lists about 200,000 clones, roughly 82% of them singletons. The sequenced material came from PBMCs or T cells enriched from blood (not recorded which). These receptors were obtained from a woman in her fifties or sixties with acute COVID-19.

J is TRBJ2-1 and V is TRBV7-9; D might be TRBD1 (7 bases). From germline, CDR1 is SEHNR and CDR2 FQNEAQ (reference sequence). Trimming took off 5 bases at V and 3 bases at J, with 14 bases between the two ends. This CDR3 spans 15 amino acids. The CDR3 protein is CASSRGTENYNEQFF. CDR3 bases: TGTGCCAGCAGCCGCGGGACAGAGAACTACAATGAGCAGTTCTTC.

This clone was picked up one time. The rearrangement uses TRBV11-3 and TRBJ1-4; D possibly corresponds to TRBD1 (5 bases). Germline loops: CDR1 SGHNT, CDR2 YENEEA. Deletions cut 7 bases from V and 10 bases from J, with 16 bases between. This CDR3 is 13 amino acids long. In DNA form, the CDR3 reads TGTGCCAGCAACAGGCTGAGGATTCGAAAACTGTTTTTT. Translating it yields CASNRLRIRKLFF.

This clone was seen once. The chain employs TRBV5-6 and TRBJ1-2; possible D gene TRBD1, 5 bases. The ends were cut back, 5 bases at V and 1 base at J, with 15 bases in the middle. The CDR3 sequence is 15 residues long. The V gene's germline CDR1 is SGHDT and CDR2 YYEEEE. CDR3 sequence reads: CASSYRQLLNYGYTF. DNA for the CDR3: TGTGCCAGCAGTTATCGACAGCTCCTTAACTATGGCTACACCTTC.

This clone turned up a few times. The genes are TRBV12-3 or TRBV12-4 and TRBJ2-1; maybe TRBD2 (7 bases). CDR3 length: 13 residues. With 6 bases removed from V and 9 bases from J, the gap between germline ends came to 15 bases. Here the CDR3 reads CASREGGPGEQFF. DNA of the CDR3: TGTGCCAGCAGAGAGGGGGGGCCCGGTGAGCAGTTCTTC.

The V call is TRBV5-1, the J call TRBJ2-3; 7 positions match TRBD2. The CDR3 contains 15 residues. Per germline, CDR1 SGHRS and CDR2 YFSETQ. Trimming took 3 bases from V and 2 from J; bases not matched to a gene: 6. CDR3 protein: CASSYRDYFTDTQYF. The DNA of the CDR3 is TGCGCCAGCAGCTACCGGGACTACTTCACAGATACGCAGTATTTT. Filled out from reference TRBV5-1 and TRBJ2-3, the complete variable domain reads KAGVTQTPRYLIKTRGQQVTLSCSPISGHRSVSWYQQTPGQGLQFLFEYFSETQRNKGNFPGRFSGRQFSNSRSEMNVSTLELGDSALYLCASSYRDYFTDTQYFGPGTRLTVL.

The CDR3 loop is CASSQSRQGIKDTQYF. The CDR3 coding sequence is TGCGCCAGCAGTCAATCGCGACAGGGAATCAAAGATACGCAGTATTTT. The gene calls are TRBV23-1 and TRBJ2-3; 7 bases align to TRBD1. TRBV23-1 qualifies as an ORF whose function is uncertain. There are 16 residues in the CDR3. With V trimmed by 0 bases and J by 5 bases, 8 bases remained unmatched.

V and J are TRBV6-5 and TRBJ1-6; D is undetermined. Trimming took 0 bases from V and 7 from J, leaving 13 bases between them. The CDR3 is 16 residues long. The germline gives CDR1 MNHEY, CDR2 SVGAGI. This chain's CDR3 is CASSYSRWRGNSPLHF. The CDR3 region has the DNA TGTGCCAGCAGTTACTCGAGGTGGAGAGGAAATTCACCCCTCCACTTT.

The genes are TRBV30 and TRBJ1-6; D is uncertain. The ends were cut back, 3 bases at V and 9 bases at J, with 12 bases in the middle. Germline CDR1 is GTSNPN and CDR2 is SVGIG (reference sequence). The CDR3 loop spans 13 amino acids. CDR3: CAWSVSRGSPLHF. DNA for the CDR3: TGTGCCTGGAGCGTATCACGAGGTTCACCCCTCCACTTT. The full variable domain, its missing parts supplied by reference TRBV30 and TRBJ1-6, is SQTIHQWPATLVQPVGSPLSLECTVEGTSNPNLYWYRQAAGRGLQLLFYSVGIGQISSEVPQNLSASRPQDRQFILSSKKLLLSDSGFYLCAWSVSRGSPLHFGNGTRLTVT.

The chain recombines TRBV3-1 (or the pseudogene TRBV3-2) with TRBJ2-3; 7 bases map to TRBD1. The CDR3 sequence is 15 residues long. CDR1 is LGHDT, CDR2 YNNKEL, per germline (reference sequence). Trimming at V came to 1 base and at J to 7 bases, leaving 8 bases not matched to a gene. DNA of the CDR3: TGTGCCAGCAGCCAAGGACAGGGAAAAGGGTATACGCAGTATTTT. Translated: CASSQGQGKGYTQYF.

The chain combines TRBV6-5 with TRBJ2-7; 8 positions match TRBD1. The CDR3 length is 15 residues. CDR1 and CDR2 from the germline V gene are MNHEY and SVGAGI. Trimming at V came to 6 bases and at J to 2 bases, leaving 9 bases not matched to a gene. CDR3 DNA: TGTGCCAGCAGCCAGTACAGGGGGACGACCTACGAGCAGTACGTC. It is translated as CASSQYRGTTYEQYV.

The rearrangement joins TRBV7-2 to TRBJ1-2; 8 positions match TRBD1. The CDR3 runs 16 residues. J was trimmed by 4 bases and V by 5 bases; bases with no gene match: 12. The germline CDR1 and CDR2 sequences are SGHTA and FQGNSA. This chain's CDR3 is CASSPTPTGDIYGYTF. In nucleotides, the CDR3 is TGTGCCAGCAGCCCAACACCGACAGGGGATATCTATGGCTACACCTTC. Full variable domain (remainder filled in from reference TRBV7-2 and TRBJ1-2): GAGVSQSPSNKVTEKGKDVELRCDPISGHTALYWYRQSLGQGLEFLIYFQGNSAPDKSGLPSDRFSAERTGGSVSTLTIQRTQQEDSAVYLCASSPTPTGDIYGYTFGSGTRLTVV.